Sequencing of this TCR beta chain was carried out in a study of a mutant IDH1 vaccine in newly diagnosed glioma (TCRdb year 2021). Notes on the research overall: In the chemotherapy-containing groups, vaccination started alongside temozolomide cycles, whereas in patients who had radiotherapy alone it started 4-6 weeks after radiotherapy. The week-35 safety follow-up was designated visit V12, and the week-47 end of study was designated visit V13. Prior to enrollment, standard therapy consisting of radiotherapy alone, temozolomide alone, or radiochemotherapy with temozolomide had been administered to patients, with the combination being received by most patients. Longitudinal TCRB deep sequencing was done for 20 to 25 treated patients, wherever samples were available for exploratory analyses. Peripheral blood was drawn at six visits: V03 (baseline), V05, V07, V10, V12 and V13. Of the roughly 32 treated patients, approximately 62% were male and roughly 40% were female, and a mean age of about 37 years was recorded. What the research found in general, with its limitations: Across multiple MHC alleles, vaccine-induced immune responses were seen in 85% to 95% of patients. Changes in the top peripheral T cell clonotypes picked up by TCRB sequencing did not appear to be linked to pseudoprogression. PBMC samples for TCRB deep sequencing were selected based on availability. The authors stated that sample limitations prevented analyses of patient blood samples from being reproduced.

Comment on this clone: The antigen it binds to is not known. No base qualities exist here, and no much larger clone lies one base off it.

This specimen's time point label, interpreted: week 47, end of study. Each vaccine dose was 300 ug of a 20-mer mutant IDH1 peptide in Montanide, given subcutaneously with topical imiquimod. Patients received eight vaccinations in weeks 1, 3, 5, 7, 11, 15, 19 and 23, corresponding to visits V03 through V10. All donors had newly diagnosed IDH1-mutant astrocytomas of WHO grade 3 or 4 that showed loss of nuclear ATRX. The samples were drawn from NOA16, a multicentre, single-arm, open-label phase I trial in Germany that tested a mutant IDH1 peptide vaccine in humans for the first time. Genomic DNA for TCRB sequencing was isolated from EDTA blood with the DNeasy Blood and Tissue Kit. The CDR3 sequence holds 14 residues, the cysteine and phenylalanine included. The entry retains the CDR3 DNA only, 42 bases that are in frame from base 1. From a lookup of the germline V gene, CDR1 and CDR2 are SGHNT and YENEEA. V is clipped by 5 bases and J by 0 bases, and the sequence between their germline boundaries is 9 bases long.

Library method: the immunoSEQ multiplex PCR assay. Following the manufacturer's protocol, the hsTCRB Kit was used to amplify rearranged TCR beta chain sequences. Sequencing of TCRB libraries was carried out on an Illumina MiSeq. In the source study's methods: The proprietary platform of the kit vendor was used for demultiplexing, trimming and gene mapping. TCRdb took this table from immuneACCESS and kept in-frame rearrangements with V and J called. Such tables lack part of the clones; where checked against another copy, unresolved V genes explain under half of the gap, and the rest is unexplained. V, J and clone size are taken as reported in that table, and D and trimming were inferred from the DNA itself. In this sample the table shows about 94,000 clones, approximately 89% of which occur a single time. Clones ranked in the top ten supply roughly 0.74% of the sample.

The starting material was PBMCs, obtained from a glioma patient whose treatment included an IDH1 peptide vaccine. The TCR comes from a woman aged 45-65 years with glioma. The rearrangement combines TRBV11-3 with TRBJ2-3; there is no confident call for the D gene. The sequence in DNA is TGTGCCAGCAGCCCAACCGCCAGCACAGATACGCAGTATTTT. Its protein is CASSPTASTDTQYF.